This T cell receptor beta chain was observed in a study of blood T cells in healthy people across ages. Primed by a sample-barcoded 5' primer and a J-beta primer mix, a second PCR proceeded for 7 to 11 cycles. TCRdb re-derived calls from the 5' RACE reads in MiXCR, one entry per CDR3 protein. The table shows around 1,500,000 distinct CDR3 sequences, with 25% to 30% occurring only once. This TCR derives from a woman aged 25 to 39 in good health. Sequencing input: blood.

The CDR3 loop reads CSAPYRTGNTEAFF. The CDR3 nucleotides read TGCAGCGCACCTTACAGGACCGGGAACACTGAAGCTTTCTTT. The chain has TRBV29-1 and TRBJ1-1; the D gene is possibly TRBD1 (5 bases). Trimming removed 7 bases at V and 1 base at J, with 16 bases between. This CDR3 is built from 14 residues. Per germline, CDR1 SQVTM and CDR2 ANQGSEA.